This T cell receptor (beta chain) stems from a study of low-dose radiotherapy and immunotherapy resistance in tumors. Study-wide context: Radiation delivery to Cohort 1 consisted of 0.5 Gy per fraction every 2 weeks, summing to 6.5 Gy.

With a constant-region primer and a V-primer adapter, TCRs were subjected to about 20 PCR cycles of amplification. MiXCR, run by TCRdb on the reads, gives a single entry per CDR3 protein. The table records roughly 46,000 distinct CDR3 sequences, approximately 10% of them present only once. The length of the CDR3 is 15 residues. V trimming: 5 bases; J trimming: 5 bases; junction bases outside the gene matches: 8. Germline V lookup: CDR1 SGHRS, CDR2 YFSETQ. The time point: before trial treatment. Every donor's regimen consisted of nivolumab, ipilimumab, aspirin, low-dose cyclophosphamide and low-dose radiotherapy.

Sequencing was performed on PBMCs, taken before treatment. This clonotype was obtained from a female donor with ovarian cancer. The chain uses TRBV5-1 and TRBJ2-4, with TRBD1 matching 9 bases. DNA of the CDR3: TGCGCCAGCAGACAACAGGGGGCCCCCGAAAACATTCAGTACTTC. As protein: CASRQQGAPENIQYF.